These 14 T cell receptor beta chains came from one sample sequenced in a study of regulatory T cells in long-lasting Graves disease. The TCR beta library used iRepertoire HTBI primers with Arm-PCR amplification of CDR3. TCRdb itself ran the multiplex PCR reads through MiXCR, one entry per CDR3 protein. The data hold some 250,000 distinct CDR3 sequences, with 20% observed a single time. Stated time point: newly diagnosed GD, antithyroid drugs for less than 3 months. From PBMCs, RNA was extracted and then used to make the TCR library. Source: peripheral blood mononuclear cells (PBMCs), taken at new diagnosis, from a patient treated with antithyroid drugs. The receptors derive from a female donor with Graves disease.

This clonotype was counted a few times. J is TRBJ1-2 and V is TRBV25-1, with D unclear. This CDR3 contains 12 residues. From germline, CDR1 is MGHDK and CDR2 SYGVNS. V lost 2 bases and J lost 5, with 6 bases in between. The CDR3 nucleotides read TGTGCCAGCAGTGAACCCGGGTATGGCTACACCTTC. It specifies CASSEPGYGYTF.

The sample holds many counts of this clonotype. The gene calls are TRBV6-1 and TRBJ1-1; 10 bases line up with TRBD1. CDR3 length equals 17 residues. The trim removed 6 bases at V and 4 bases at J, leaving 14 bases unmatched. Germline V lookup: CDR1 MNHNS, CDR2 SASEGT. The CDR3 nucleotides are TGTGCCAGCAGGCCCATCACCGGGACAGGGGACTGCACTGAAGCTTTCTTT. It translates to CASRPITGTGDCTEAFF.

This clonotype appeared many times. The chain couples TRBV20-1 to TRBJ2-3, with D unresolved. V was clipped by 7 bases and J by 3 bases, with 8 bases between them. Germline V gene lookup returns CDR1 DFQATT and CDR2 SNEGSKA (reference sequence). There are 11 residues in the CDR3. CDR3 residues: CSVRETDTQYF. The CDR3 DNA is TGCAGTGTTCGTGAAACAGATACGCAGTATTTT.

This clonotype was counted ten times or more. The rearrangement links TRBV2 to TRBJ2-1, with 8 bases matching TRBD1. Germline trimming cut 8 bases from V and 13 bases from J; bases unmatched to any gene: 7. CDR1 and CDR2 (germline): SNHLY, FYNNEI. The CDR3 has 11 residues. This CDR3 is CASEGGTGQFF. DNA of the CDR3: TGTGCCAGCGAAGGGGGGACAGGACAGTTCTTC.

The chain employs TRBV6-1 and TRBJ2-6; D possibly corresponds to TRBD2 (6 bases). The CDR3 loop spans 15 amino acids. The V and J ends lost 11 bases and 0 bases respectively, with 14 bases between them. Per the germline V gene, CDR1 is MNHNS and CDR2 is SASEGT. This CDR3 is CAVGGRASGANVLTF. DNA for the CDR3: TGTGCCGTGGGGGGAAGAGCCTCTGGGGCCAACGTCCTGACTTTC.

This clonotype was picked up many times. This chain connects TRBV6-5 to TRBJ2-7; a possible D gene is TRBD2 (7 bases). The CDR3 length is 16 residues. V shed 4 bases and J shed 2 bases, with 18 bases lying between them. Germline CDR1 reads MNHEY; CDR2 reads SVGAGI. CDR3 residues: CASSSPKGGSAYEQYF. DNA of the CDR3: TGTGCCAGCAGTTCCCCGAAGGGGGGGAGCGCCTACGAGCAGTACTTC.

This clonotype was seen many times. The rearrangement uses TRBV4-1 and TRBJ2-3; tentative D call: TRBD2 (5 bases). Germline loops: CDR1 MGHRA, CDR2 YSYEKL. With 3 bases removed from V and 5 bases from J, the gap between germline ends came to 12 bases. CDR3 length: 14 residues. CDR3 protein: CASSQSRVGDTQYF. Here the CDR3 DNA reads TGCGCCAGCAGCCAGTCGCGGGTTGGAGATACGCAGTATTTT.

This clonotype occurred many times. This chain connects TRBV28 to TRBJ1-1; D is unclear. The CDR3 length is 15 residues. The V end lost 6 bases, the J end lost 0 bases, and 14 bases lay between the germline ends. The germline V gene encodes CDR1 MDHEN and CDR2 SYDVKM. CDR3 bases: TGTGCCAGCAGCCGGACCCGGTCTTTGAACACTGAAGCTTTCTTT. This gives the protein CASSRTRSLNTEAFF. Full variable domain (rest looked up from reference TRBV28 and TRBJ1-1): DVKVTQSSRYLVKRTGEKVFLECVQDMDHENMFWYRQDPGLGLRLIYFSYDVKMKEKGDIPEGYSVSREKKERFSLILESASTNQTSMYLCASSRTRSLNTEAFFGQGTRLTVV.

This clonotype was counted at least ten times. This chain links TRBV6-2 or TRBV6-3 with TRBJ1-1; unclear D gene. This CDR3 has 12 amino acids. Trimming cost V 5 bases and J 5 bases, with 9 bases left between them. Germline V CDR1 and CDR2: MNHEY, SVGEGT. For the CDR3, the DNA is TGTGCCAGCAGTGCGTTCAGGACTGAAGCTTTCTTT. Its translation is CASSAFRTEAFF.

This clonotype was seen ten or more times. The chain is built from TRBV7-8 and TRBJ1-3, with TRBD1 as a possible D gene (5 bases). The germline V gene has CDR1 SGHVS and CDR2 FQNEAQ. V lost 1 base and J lost 1, with 8 bases in between. CDR3 length: 15 amino acids. The DNA for the CDR3 is TGTGCCAGCAGCTTAGTTGCAGGGTCTGGAAACACCATATATTTT. Protein: CASSLVAGSGNTIYF.

This clonotype turned up a few times. The chain employs TRBV6-2 or TRBV6-3 and TRBJ1-2; TRBD1 is a possible D gene (5 bases). CDR1 is MNHEY, CDR2 SVGEGT, per germline. The CDR3 consists of 13 residues. V dropped 2 bases and J dropped 10 bases, with 14 bases sitting between them. The CDR3 region has the DNA TGTGCCAGCAGTTACGGGGGACTTCAGTCCTACACCTTC. Translating it yields CASSYGGLQSYTF.

This CDR3 is CASSLDGGLTYEQYF. Written as DNA, the CDR3 is TGTGCCAGCAGCTTAGACGGGGGCTTAACCTACGAGCAGTACTTC. The chain joins TRBV11-2 to TRBJ2-3; D may be TRBD1 or TRBD2 (6 bases each). The closer fit of TRBJ2-7 to the DNA end suggests the J call may be wrong. Germline V gene lookup returns CDR1 SGHAT and CDR2 FQNNGV. The CDR3 loop spans 15 amino acids.

This clonotype was seen only a few times. The CDR3 carries no conserved terminal phenylalanine or tryptophan, so it likely arises from a read error. The limits of the CDR3 on the DNA are not certain, so only TCRdb's listed CDR3 is given. The rearrangement links TRBV19 to TRBJ1-1; the table gives TRBD1 as D, unverified against the DNA. Inclusive of both ends, the CDR3 amounts to 14 amino acids. The germline CDR1 and CDR2 sequences are LNHDA and SQIVND (reference sequence). The CDR3 protein is CASRGGLGTGIVEI.

In its sample, this clonotype was seen once. V and J are TRBV12-3 or TRBV12-4 and TRBJ1-4, with TRBD1 as a possible D gene (5 bases). V was cut by 6 bases and J by 7 bases, with 15 bases left in between. This CDR3 spans 14 amino acids. This CDR3 reads CASSRTGTAEKLFF. CDR3 in DNA: TGTGCCAGCAGCCGTACCGGGACGGCTGAAAAACTGTTTTTT.